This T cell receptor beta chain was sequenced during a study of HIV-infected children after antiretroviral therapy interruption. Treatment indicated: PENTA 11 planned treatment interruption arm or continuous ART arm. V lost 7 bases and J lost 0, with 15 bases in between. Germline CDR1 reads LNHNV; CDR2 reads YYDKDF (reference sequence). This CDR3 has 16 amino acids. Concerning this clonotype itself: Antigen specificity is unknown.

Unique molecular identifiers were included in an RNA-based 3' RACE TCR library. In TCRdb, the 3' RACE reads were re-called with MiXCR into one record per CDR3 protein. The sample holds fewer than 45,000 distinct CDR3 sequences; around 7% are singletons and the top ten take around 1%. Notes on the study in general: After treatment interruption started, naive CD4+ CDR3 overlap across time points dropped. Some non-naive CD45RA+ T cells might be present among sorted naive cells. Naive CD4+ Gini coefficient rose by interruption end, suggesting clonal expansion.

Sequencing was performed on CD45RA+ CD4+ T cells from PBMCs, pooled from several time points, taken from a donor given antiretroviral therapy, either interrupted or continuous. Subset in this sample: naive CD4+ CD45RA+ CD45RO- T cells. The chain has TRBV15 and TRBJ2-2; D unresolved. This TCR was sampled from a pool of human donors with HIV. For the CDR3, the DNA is TGTGCCACCACCCTGCCCGGCGGAGCGAACACCGGGGAGCTGTTTTTT. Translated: CATTLPGGANTGELFF.